The 22 T cell receptor beta chains reported below all come from one sample, sequenced in a study of cytomegalovirus exposure and HLA in healthy donors (dated by TCRdb to 2016 to 2017). Receptor amplification or capture employed the immunoSEQ multiplex PCR assay. In its TCRdb copy, this immuneACCESS table keeps in-frame sequences only and misses some clones. Where compared with another copy, unresolved V genes explain less than half of these, and the others have no known cause. The table for this sample lists 60,000 to 65,000 clones; 90% to 97% of them were counted only once. 1% to 1.5% of the sample is in the top ten clones. Sequencing used PBMCs. These receptors were collected from a woman between 18 and 29 years old in good health and CMV-seronegative.

This rearrangement joins TRBV28 to TRBJ2-3; D is unclear. V was shortened by 10 bases and J by 8 bases, with 16 bases between the two germline ends. CDR1 and CDR2 (germline): MDHEN, SYDVKM. CDR3 length: 12 amino acids. As DNA, the CDR3 is TGTGCCACTTTGGGCTCCCTGGGTACGCAGTATTTT. Translating gives CATLGSLGTQYF.

The chain couples TRBV5-4 to TRBJ2-2, with 9 bases matching TRBD2. The V gene end was trimmed by 7 bases and the J gene end by 5 bases; junction bases not matched to a gene: 12. Germline V gives CDR1 SGHNT, CDR2 YYREEE (reference sequence). CDR3 length: 16 amino acids. CDR3 region: CASGRLAGAGTGELFF. In DNA, the CDR3 is TGTGCCAGCGGAAGATTAGCGGGGGCGGGGACCGGGGAGCTGTTTTTT.

The CDR3 region is CAWSPDSPDQPQHF. The CDR3 DNA reads TGTGCCTGGAGCCCGGACAGCCCTGATCAGCCCCAGCATTTT. The rearrangement joins TRBV30 to TRBJ1-5, with D perhaps matching TRBD1 (6 bases). Germline-derived CDR1 and CDR2 are GTSNPN and SVGIG (reference sequence). The CDR3 spans 14 residues. V lost 3 bases, J lost 5 bases, and 14 bases lay in between.

The rearrangement links TRBV2 to TRBJ2-3; the match to TRBD2 covers 7 bases. The CDR3 contains 13 residues. The J segment lost 1 base and the V segment lost 10 bases, leaving 5 bases of the junction unmatched. Germline CDR1 and CDR2: SNHLY and FYNNEI. CDR3 in amino acids: CANPAGGTDTQYF. The CDR3, as DNA: TGTGCCAACCCCGCGGGGGGCACAGATACGCAGTATTTT. Looking up the rest from reference TRBV2 and TRBJ2-3 gives the full variable domain: EPEVTQTPSHQVTQMGQEVILRCVPISNHLYFYWYRQILGQKVEFLVSFYNNEISEKSEIFDDQFSVERPDGSNFTLKIRSTKLEDSAMYFCANPAGGTDTQYFGPGTRLTVL.

The chain carries TRBV27 and TRBJ2-5, with TRBD1 identical over 11 bases. The CDR3 sequence is 15 residues long. Germline V gene sequence: CDR1 MNHEY, CDR2 SMNVEV (reference sequence). The J segment lost 7 bases and the V segment lost 5 bases, leaving 9 bases of the junction unmatched. The CDR3 bases are TGTGCCAGCAGTCCACCCCCGGGACAGGGGGTGACCCAGTACTTC. It encodes CASSPPPGQGVTQYF.

CDR3 in DNA: TGTGCCAGCAGTTTAGCGGGCATGGGAAATGAAAAACTGTTTTTT. Its translation is CASSLAGMGNEKLFF. This chain joins TRBV28 and TRBJ1-4; D not certain. The CDR3 extends over 15 amino acids. CDR1 and CDR2 (germline): MDHEN, SYDVKM. V lost 2 bases, J lost 5 bases, and 12 bases lay in between.

The chain links TRBV6-5 to TRBJ1-1; TRBD1 matches 9 bases. CDR1 and CDR2 from the germline V gene are MNHEY and SVGAGI. The CDR3 has 15 residues. J was trimmed by 8 bases and V by 5 bases; bases with no gene match: 12. Written as DNA, the CDR3 is TGTGCCAGCAGTCCCGGGACAGGGCCAGGGCCCGAAGCTTTCTTT. Protein: CASSPGTGPGPEAFF.

This clone showed up just once. The rearrangement joins TRBV6-5 to TRBJ1-2, with TRBD1 identical over 12 bases. The CDR3 contains 13 residues. The germline CDR1 and CDR2 sequences are MNHEY and SVGAGI. J lost 8 bases, V lost 6 bases, and 4 bases had no gene match. This CDR3 reads CASRGTGGQGYTF. CDR3 nucleotide sequence: TGTGCCAGCAGAGGGACAGGGGGCCAGGGCTACACCTTC.

This chain links TRBV2 with TRBJ1-3, with 8 bases aligning to TRBD1. J lost 2 bases, V lost 6 bases, and 12 bases had no gene match. Germline values: CDR1 SNHLY, CDR2 FYNNEI. This CDR3 is 17 amino acids long. This CDR3 reads CASSPTVPDRAGNTIYF. CDR3 coding DNA: TGTGCCAGCAGCCCAACGGTACCGGACAGGGCTGGAAACACCATATATTTT.

The genes are TRBV19 and TRBJ2-2; TRBD1 is a possible D gene (6 bases). Germline V CDR1 and CDR2: LNHDA, SQIVND (reference sequence). The CDR3 sequence is 18 residues long. The V and J ends lost 8 bases and 1 base respectively, with 23 bases between them. The CDR3 is CASRPPGARGQNTGELFF. CDR3 bases: TGTGCCAGTCGGCCGCCAGGGGCCCGCGGCCAGAACACCGGGGAGCTGTTTTTT. Full variable domain (missing parts from reference TRBV19 and TRBJ2-2): DGGITQSPKYLFRKEGQNVTLSCEQNLNHDAMYWYRQDPGQGLRLIYYSQIVNDFQKGDIAEGYSVSREKKESFPLTVTSAQKNPTAFYLCASRPPGARGQNTGELFFGEGSRLTVL.

The gene calls are TRBV23-1 and TRBJ2-3; no firm D call. TRBV23-1 is an ORF, with its function uncertain. The CDR3 consists of 16 residues. Deletions cut 0 bases from V and 0 bases from J, with 10 bases between. The CDR3 nucleotides read TGCGCCAGCAGTCAATCGTGCAGGCCTAGCACAGATACGCAGTATTTT. It yields the protein CASSQSCRPSTDTQYF.

The rearrangement joins TRBV5-1 to TRBJ2-1; 12 bases match TRBD2. V lost 4 bases and J lost 5; bases outside the gene matches: 7. The CDR3 is made up of 16 amino acids. Germline V gene sequence: CDR1 SGHRS, CDR2 YFSETQ. CDR3 DNA sequence: TGCGCCAGCAGCCCTAGCGGGAGGGGTTCTAACAATGAGCAGTTCTTC. Protein product: CASSPSGRGSNNEQFF.

The chain joins TRBV9 to TRBJ2-1; TRBD2 aligns across 14 bases. There are 17 residues in the CDR3. V was clipped by 0 bases and J by 5 bases; unmatched bases: 4. CDR1 SGDLS and CDR2 YYNGEE come from the germline V gene. The CDR3 nucleotides are TGTGCCAGCAGCGTAGCCCCGGGACTAGCGGGGGACAATGAGCAGTTCTTC. The encoded protein is CASSVAPGLAGDNEQFF.

The genes are TRBV7-9 and TRBJ1-1, with TRBD1 matching over 7 bases. This CDR3 comprises 16 residues. The trim removed 2 bases at V and 3 bases at J, leaving 9 bases unmatched. Germline values: CDR1 SEHNR, CDR2 FQNEAQ (reference sequence). The CDR3 nucleotides read TGTGCCAGCAGCTTAATGGGGGCAGGGGGAGACACTGAAGCTTTCTTT. This translates into CASSLMGAGGDTEAFF.

The rearrangement joins TRBV4-3 to TRBJ1-4; a weak D match, TRBD1 (5 bases). The ends were cut back, 0 bases at V and 4 bases at J, with 12 bases in the middle. The CDR3 spans 16 residues. Germline V gene data show CDR1 as LGHNA and CDR2 as YSLEER. The CDR3 region has the DNA TGCGCCAGCAGCCAAGATCGGGGGGTCGATAATGAAAAACTGTTTTTT. Translation: CASSQDRGVDNEKLFF.

The gene calls are TRBV27 and TRBJ2-2; perhaps TRBD2 as D (6 bases). Trimming removed 2 bases at V and 1 base at J, with 11 bases between. Germline loops: CDR1 MNHEY, CDR2 SMNVEV (reference sequence). The CDR3 extends over 16 amino acids. The DNA for the CDR3 is TGTGCCAGCAGTTTAGGGCTAGCGCAGAACACCGGGGAGCTGTTTTTT. This gives the protein CASSLGLAQNTGELFF.

This clone has just a few counts. This chain links TRBV2 with TRBJ1-2; D ambiguous. The CDR3 is 14 residues long. CDR1 is SNHLY and CDR2 is FYNNEI in the germline V gene. Trimming took 4 bases from V and 2 from J, leaving 11 bases between them. The CDR3 DNA follows: TGTGCCAGCAGTGGAGGAGGCGGAAACTATGGCTACACCTTC. This encodes CASSGGGGNYGYTF.

The chain couples TRBV4-3 to TRBJ2-5; 9 positions match TRBD2. The CDR3 is 16 amino acids. The V gene end was trimmed by 1 base and the J gene end by 7 bases; junction bases not matched to a gene: 10. Germline V gives CDR1 LGHNA, CDR2 YSLEER. The CDR3 DNA follows: TGCGCCAGCAGCCAAGTGTTAGCGGGGGCCCTCGGGACCCAGTACTTC. Protein sequence: CASSQVLAGALGTQYF.

The rearrangement joins TRBV30 to TRBJ2-2, with D tentatively TRBD2 (6 bases). Deletions cut 5 bases from V and 8 bases from J, with 24 bases between. The CDR3 consists of 16 residues. Germline assignment: CDR1 GTSNPN and CDR2 SVGIG (reference sequence). The CDR3 sequence: CAWGRGASVLSGELFF. The CDR3 bases are TGTGCCTGGGGCCGTGGGGCTAGCGTTTTGTCGGGGGAGCTGTTTTTT.

The CDR3 region is CASSLQGGGTEAFF. CDR3 DNA sequence: TGCGCCAGCAGCTTGCAAGGGGGCGGCACTGAAGCTTTCTTT. This rearrangement joins TRBV5-1 to TRBJ1-1, with TRBD1 matching over 7 bases. Per the germline V gene, CDR1 is SGHRS and CDR2 is YFSETQ. Losses at the gene ends were 1 base for V and 4 bases for J; bases not matched to a gene: 4. This CDR3 comprises 14 residues.

This clone has only one observation. A junction boundary mismatches the germline segment, possibly from a read error. The rearrangement links TRBV5-4 to TRBJ2-5, with TRBD1 matching over 7 bases. The germline gives CDR1 SGHNT, CDR2 YYREEE (reference sequence). The CDR3 is 12 residues long. The CDR3 sequence is CASSLAGTAQYF. The CDR3 DNA reads as TGTGCCAGCAGTTTGGCCGGGACAGCTCAGTACTTC.

The chain joins TRBV7-2 to TRBJ1-2; D is possibly TRBD1 (6 bases). With 5 bases removed from V and 8 bases from J, the gap between germline ends came to 18 bases. From germline, CDR1 is SGHTA and CDR2 FQGNSA. The CDR3 runs 14 residues. The CDR3 DNA reads as TGTGCCAGCAGCCCCTGGGGGGGGGCGCTGGGCTACACCTTC. Translating it yields CASSPWGGALGYTF.